This TCR beta chain was recovered during a study of regulatory T cells in long-lasting Graves disease. Arm-PCR of CDR3 regions and iRepertoire HTBI primers were used to build TCR beta libraries. TCRdb re-analysed the multiplex PCR reads in MiXCR, keeping a single row per CDR3 protein. The sample lists about 400,000 distinct CDR3 sequences, 15% to 20% occurring once. Concerning this clonotype: This may come from a read error, since a much larger clone is one base off.

Specified time point: newly diagnosed GD, antithyroid drugs for less than 3 months. The authors made the TCR library using RNA they extracted from PBMCs. V was trimmed by 5 bases and J by 10 bases, leaving 27 bases between them. Germline V gene lookup returns CDR1 DFQATT and CDR2 SNEGSKA (reference sequence). The CDR3 is made up of 16 amino acids. These data are also associated with another study on T cells in Graves' hyperthyroidism and ophthalmopathy.

The sample in question was peripheral blood mononuclear cells (PBMCs), obtained at new diagnosis, from a patient treated with antithyroid drugs. The V gene is TRBV20-1, the J gene TRBJ2-1, with a possible D match to TRBD2 (5 bases). The TCR was taken from a woman aged 18-30 years with Graves disease. Here the CDR3 reads CSASDKGWQEAYEQFF. The CDR3 region has the DNA TGCAGTGCTTCCGACAAAGGTTGGCAGGAGGCCTACGAGCAGTTCTTC.